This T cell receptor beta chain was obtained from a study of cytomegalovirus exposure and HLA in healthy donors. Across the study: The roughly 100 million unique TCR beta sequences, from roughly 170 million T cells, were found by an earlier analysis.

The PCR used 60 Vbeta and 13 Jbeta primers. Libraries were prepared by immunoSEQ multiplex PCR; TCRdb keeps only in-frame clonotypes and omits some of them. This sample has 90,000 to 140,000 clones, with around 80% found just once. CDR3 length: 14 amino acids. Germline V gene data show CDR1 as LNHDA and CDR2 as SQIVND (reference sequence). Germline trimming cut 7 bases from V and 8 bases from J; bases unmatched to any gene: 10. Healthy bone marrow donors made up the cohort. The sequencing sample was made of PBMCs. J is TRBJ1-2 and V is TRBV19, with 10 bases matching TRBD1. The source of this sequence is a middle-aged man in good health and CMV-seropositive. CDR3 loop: CASMGTGESRGYTF. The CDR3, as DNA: TGTGCCAGTATGGGGACAGGGGAATCCCGCGGCTACACCTTC.